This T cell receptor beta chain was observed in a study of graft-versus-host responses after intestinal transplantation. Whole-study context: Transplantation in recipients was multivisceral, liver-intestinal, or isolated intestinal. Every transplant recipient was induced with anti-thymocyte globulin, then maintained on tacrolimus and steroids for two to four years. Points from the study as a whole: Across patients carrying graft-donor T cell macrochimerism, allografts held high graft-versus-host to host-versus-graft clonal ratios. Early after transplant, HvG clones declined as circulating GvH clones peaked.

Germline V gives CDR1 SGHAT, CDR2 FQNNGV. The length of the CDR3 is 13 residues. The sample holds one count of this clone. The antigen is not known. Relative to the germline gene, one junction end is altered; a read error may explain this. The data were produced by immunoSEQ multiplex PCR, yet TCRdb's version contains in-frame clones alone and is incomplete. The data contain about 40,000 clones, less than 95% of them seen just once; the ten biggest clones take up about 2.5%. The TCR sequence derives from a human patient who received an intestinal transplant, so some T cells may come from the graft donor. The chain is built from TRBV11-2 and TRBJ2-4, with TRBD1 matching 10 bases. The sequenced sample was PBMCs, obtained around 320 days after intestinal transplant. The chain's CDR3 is CASSLAGPGQGNF. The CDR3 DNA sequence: TGTGCCAGCAGCTTAGCGGGGCCGGGACAGGGGAACTTC.